This T cell receptor beta chain derives from a study of regulatory T cells in long-lasting Graves disease. Overall study context: Graves' cases, newly diagnosed, had used antithyroid drugs under 3 months.

Researchers made TCR beta libraries by using iRepertoire HTBI primers and running Arm-PCR on CDR3 regions. TCRdb used MiXCR to reprocess the multiplex PCR reads, holding one entry per CDR3 protein. The sample holds a few hundred thousand distinct CDR3 sequences; approximately 12% are singletons and the top ten take under 20%. Time point indicated: newly diagnosed GD, antithyroid drugs for less than 3 months. Preparation of the TCR library used RNA extracted from PBMCs. Study-wide points: Compared with new cases, persistent Graves' patients showed reduced TCR diversity.

The CDR3 loop spans 15 amino acids. Germline V gene sequence: CDR1 SGHVS, CDR2 FQNEAQ. V was trimmed by 3 bases and J by 5 bases, leaving 16 bases between them. There are many counts of this clonotype. Its antigen remains unidentified. The same data also went into a second study, on T cells in Graves' hyperthyroidism and ophthalmopathy. That paper adds: Diagnosis relied on clinical symptoms, serum thyroxine and TRAb, thyroid ultrasound and orbital computed tomography. When the TCR CDR3 underwent first-round RT-PCR, the HTBI primer set was used.

This sequence joins TRBV7-8 and TRBJ2-5, with D possibly TRBD2 on 6 matching bases. The clonotype was recovered from a woman younger than 35 with Graves disease. The sequences come from peripheral blood mononuclear cells (PBMCs), collected at new diagnosis, from a patient treated with antithyroid drugs. CDR3 sequence: CASSFPQTSHETQYF. The CDR3 nucleotides are TGTGCCAGCAGCTTTCCGCAAACTAGCCACGAGACCCAGTACTTC.